A selection of T cell receptor beta chains follows, all from one sample in a study of T cell responses to AZD1222 COVID-19 vaccine. This table comes from immunoSEQ multiplex PCR, and its TCRdb copy is limited to in-frame clones, with some not included. The table has about 120,000 clones, 70% to 90% seen once. Here the sequenced sample was peripheral blood, taken on day 0 of MenACWY control vaccination. The receptor set was obtained from an adult in good health. CDR3s include the opening cysteine and the closing phenylalanine or tryptophan. Each record gives: V gene, CDR3 length, D gene, J gene, clone size, CDR3 DNA, CDR3 protein. D genes are given only for firm matches. Size values are once, few and many counts, or a class for expanded clones, and some rows have none.

TRBV3-1/TRBV3-2,14,.,TRBJ1-1,once,TGTGCCAGCAGCCAAACCGCGACAGGTCATGGAGCTTTCTTT,CASSQTATGHGAFF
TRBV3-1/TRBV3-2,11,.,TRBJ1-1,.,TGTGCCAGCTTTTCGGGCACTGAAGCTTTCTTT,CASFSGTEAFF
TRBV4-3,14,TRBD2,TRBJ2-5,.,TGCGCCAGCAGCCAAGGACTAGCGGGGGGGACCCAGTACTTC,CASSQGLAGGTQYF
TRBV28,12,.,TRBJ1-5,.,TGTGCCAGCAGTTTGGGACGTAGGACCCAGCATTTT,CASSLGRRTQHF
TRBV6-1,18,TRBD1,TRBJ1-5,.,TGTGCCAGCAGTGAAGTTTTGCGGGACAGCAAAAGCAATCAGCCCCAGCATTTT,CASSEVLRDSKSNQPQHF
TRBV19,15,.,TRBJ2-3,.,TGTGCCAGTCAGCAGGCAGGGGTGGGCACAGATACGCAGTATTTT,CASQQAGVGTDTQYF
TRBV7-9,12,.,TRBJ1-2,.,TGTGCCAGCAGCTTAGCGTCAGGCGGCTACACCTTC,CASSLASGGYTF
TRBV30,14,.,TRBJ2-7,.,TGTGCCTGGAGTGTAGGGGGGTTTAAAGGCGAGCAGTACTTC,CAWSVGGFKGEQYF
TRBV7-3,15,.,TRBJ2-2,once,TGTGCCAGCAGTTCCGACAGCCTTAACACCGGGGAGCTGTTTTTT,CASSSDSLNTGELFF
TRBV5-5,15,.,TRBJ1-4,once,TGTGCCAGCAGCTTGGAGGCCGCGCCCAATGAAAAACTGTTTTTT,CASSLEAAPNEKLFF
TRBV7-8,15,TRBD2,TRBJ2-5,.,TGTGCCAGCAGCTCCAGCGGGGGCGTCCAAGAGACCCAGTACTTC,CASSSSGGVQETQYF
TRBV7-2,16,TRBD1,TRBJ1-5,.,TGTGCCAGCAGCTTTTACAGGGGGGGAAGCAATCAGCCCCAGCATTTT,CASSFYRGGSNQPQHF
TRBV6-1,16,TRBD2,TRBJ2-3,.,TGTGCCAGCAGTGAAATGCTAGCGGGGGGCACAGATACGCAGTATTTT,CASSEMLAGGTDTQYF
TRBV6-1,14,.,TRBJ1-2,.,TGTGCCAGCACTGAACAGGGATGGTGGGATGGCTACACCTTC,CASTEQGWWDGYTF
TRBV5-1,18,TRBD1,TRBJ1-1,.,TGCGCCAGCAGCTTGGACCTACTAGGAGGGACAGGGGGAACTGAAGCTTTCTTT,CASSLDLLGGTGGTEAFF
TRBV30,14,.,TRBJ1-5,.,TGTGCCTGGAGTGTACCAGGGATCAATCAGCCCCAGCATTTT,CAWSVPGINQPQHF
TRBV28,14,.,TRBJ1-4,.,TGTGCCAGCAGCCGACAGGATACTAATGAAAAACTGTTTTTT,CASSRQDTNEKLFF
TRBV25-1,15,TRBD1,TRBJ2-3,.,TGTGCCAGCAGTCCTCGACAGGGGGCTTTAGATACGCAGTATTTT,CASSPRQGALDTQYF
TRBV19,15,.,TRBJ1-1,few,TGTGCCAGTAGTCCCCGTGGAGGCCGGAACACTGAAGCTTTCTTT,CASSPRGGRNTEAFF
TRBV13,13,.,TRBJ2-5,.,TGTGCCAGCAGCGACGGGACAAAAGGGACCCAGTACTTC,CASSDGTKGTQYF
TRBV6-6,14,.,TRBJ2-5,.,TGTGCCAGCAGTGCAGACAGGTCCGGGGAGACCCAGTACTTC,CASSADRSGETQYF
TRBV7-8,20,TRBD1,TRBJ1-2,once,TGTGCCAGCAGCTTAGCGACTGCGACAGGGACCTCTCTTCTGATCTATGGCTACACCTTC,CASSLATATGTSLLIYGYTF
TRBV4-2,14,.,TRBJ1-1,.,TGTGCCAGCAGCCAAGATTTCGATGCCCGCGAAGCTTTCTTT,CASSQDFDAREAFF
TRBV11-2,14,.,TRBJ2-5,.,TGTGCCAGCAGCTTGTGGACGGGTGGGGAGACCCAGTACTTC,CASSLWTGGETQYF
TRBV5-4,13,TRBD1,TRBJ2-5,.,TGTGCCAGCAGCCGGGACAGGGGCGAGACCCAGTACTTC,CASSRDRGETQYF
TRBV6-5,14,.,TRBJ1-1,.,TGTGCCAGCAAAAAAGAGAGGAGGAACACTGAAGCTTTCTTT,CASKKERRNTEAFF